The rows below give T cell receptor beta chains drawn from one sample of a study of cytomegalovirus exposure and HLA in healthy donors. The method was immunoSEQ multiplex PCR; TCRdb's version includes in-frame clones alone and lacks a portion of them. The sample has some 190,000 clones, less than 85% seen once. Sequencing was done on a sample of PBMCs. The origin of the receptors is a boy between 2 and 10 years old in good health and CMV-seronegative. CDR3s include the opening cysteine and the closing phenylalanine or tryptophan. A D gene is named only where the DNA matches it firmly. Rows give clone size only sometimes, using once, few, many, or a class for an expanded clone.

>TRBV4-1|TRBJ1-6|NA|NA
TGCGCCAGCAGGCAAGGACTGACCAATAATTCACCCCTCCACTTT
CASRQGLTNNSPLHF
>TRBV28|TRBJ2-5|NA|NA
TGTGCCAGCAGTTTCGAGAGTATCCAAGAGACCCAGTACTTC
CASSFESIQETQYF
>TRBV28|TRBJ1-5|TRBD1|NA
TGTGCCAGCAGCCCTACGACAGGGGGGACCATTTCCAATCAGCCCCAGCATTTT
CASSPTTGGTISNQPQHF
>TRBV5-1|TRBJ1-2|TRBD1|NA
TGCGCCAGCAGCTTGGGACAGGGGGCTGAGGGCTACACCTTC
CASSLGQGAEGYTF
>TRBV28|TRBJ2-3|TRBD1|NA
TGTGCCAGCAGTCCGGGGACAGTCACAGATACGCAGTATTTT
CASSPGTVTDTQYF
>TRBV27|TRBJ1-1|NA|NA
TGTGCCAGTCGGCGGCTAAGTAACACTGAAGCTTTCTTT
CASRRLSNTEAFF
>TRBV30|TRBJ2-5|NA|NA
TGTGCCTGGAGTAGGGGGACGGTGGTCCAAGAGACCCAGTACTTC
CAWSRGTVVQETQYF
>TRBV30|TRBJ2-5|NA|NA
TGTGCCTGGAGTGTACGGGGTGGGGAGACCCAGTACTTC
CAWSVRGGETQYF
>TRBV19|TRBJ2-6|NA|NA
TGTGCCAGTAGTCCACCGGACAGTTCTGGGGCCAACGTCCTGACTTTC
CASSPPDSSGANVLTF
>TRBV19|TRBJ1-2|NA|NA
TGTGCCAGCCGGAGTTTGGGGGGAAACTATGGCTACACCTTC
CASRSLGGNYGYTF
>TRBV5-1|TRBJ1-1|TRBD1|NA
TGCGCCAGCAGCCTCGGGACAGCGAGCACTGAAGCTTTCTTT
CASSLGTASTEAFF
>TRBV27|TRBJ1-6|NA|once
TGTGCCAGCAGTTTATCTGGGCAGGCCGGGAGCTCCTATAATTCACCCCTCCACTTT
CASSLSGQAGSSYNSPLHF
>TRBV14|TRBJ2-7|NA|once
TGTGCCAGCAGCCAAGGGCAGATCTACGAGCAGTACTTC
CASSQGQIYEQYF
>TRBV9|TRBJ2-3|TRBD2|NA
TGTGCCAGCAGCGATTCCGGGGGGGCAGATACGCAGTATTTT
CASSDSGGADTQYF
>TRBV30|TRBJ2-7|NA|NA
TGTGCCTGGGAAAAGCTAGGGGGTGTCTACGAGCAGTACTTC
CAWEKLGGVYEQYF
>TRBV5-6|TRBJ1-1|TRBD1|NA
TGTGCCAGCAGCGCCCGGGACAGAGCTTTCTTT
CASSARDRAFF
>TRBV15|TRBJ2-7|NA|once
TGTGCCACCAGCAGAGAAGGACTATCCTACGAGCAGTACTTC
CATSREGLSYEQYF
>TRBV19|TRBJ2-1|TRBD2|NA
TGTGCCAGTAGTATAGATAGCGGGAGGGCCCTCAATGAGCAGTTCTTC
CASSIDSGRALNEQFF
>TRBV6-5|TRBJ2-3|TRBD2|NA
TGTGCCAGCAGTTCCCTAGCGGGAAGCACAGATACGCAGTATTTT
CASSSLAGSTDTQYF
>TRBV7-8|TRBJ2-1|NA|NA
TGTGCCAGCAGCTTAGTCCGGCTAGCGATCAACAATGAGCAGTTCTTC
CASSLVRLAINNEQFF
>TRBV28|TRBJ2-7|TRBD2|NA
TGTGCCAGCAGCCCGAGACTAGCGGGGGACGAGCAGTACTTC
CASSPRLAGDEQYF
>TRBV29-1|TRBJ1-3|NA|NA
TGCAGCGTTGAATTAGGGGGGGGAACTACTGGAAACACCATATATTTT
CSVELGGGTTGNTIYF
>TRBV19|TRBJ1-2|NA|NA
TGTGCCAGTAGTAGGGCGGGGGACTATGGCTACACCTTC
CASSRAGDYGYTF
>TRBV27|TRBJ2-5|NA|NA
TGTGCCAGCAGGCGTAAGATCCGGGACAAACAAGAGACCCAGTACTTC
CASRRKIRDKQETQYF
>TRBV14|TRBJ2-2|NA|NA
TGTGCCAGCAGCCACTTATTAGAGAACACCGGGGAGCTGTTTTTT
CASSHLLENTGELFF
>TRBV6-1|TRBJ1-1|TRBD1|few
TGTGCCAGCAGGCGGACAGGGACTGAAGCTTTCTTT
CASRRTGTEAFF
>TRBV4-1|TRBJ2-1|NA|NA
TGCGCCAGCAGCCCAGCCGTGAGGGATAAGATCAACAATGAGCAGTTCTTC
CASSPAVRDKINNEQFF
>TRBV27|TRBJ1-1|NA|NA
TGTGCCAGCAGTTTAAGGGCGTACGTTAAGGGGACTGAAGCTTTCTTT
CASSLRAYVKGTEAFF
>TRBV27|TRBJ2-3|NA|NA
TGTGCCAGCACATCACTGTTGCGCGATACGCAGTATTTT
CASTSLLRDTQYF
>TRBV2|TRBJ1-2|TRBD1|NA
TGTGCCAGCAGTTCCGGACAGGCCTTTGATGGCTACACCTTC
CASSSGQAFDGYTF
>TRBV30|TRBJ2-1|TRBD2|NA
TGTGCCGGGGGGGTAGCTTCCAATGAGCAGTTCTTC
CAGGVASNEQFF
>TRBV5-1|TRBJ2-2|NA|NA
TGCGCCAGCAGCTTGGCCACAGGGTACACCGGGGAGCTGTTTTTT
CASSLATGYTGELFF
>TRBV12-5|TRBJ2-1|NA|few
TGTGCTAGTGGTCCGGACTGGTACAATGAGCAGTTCTTC
CASGPDWYNEQFF
>TRBV5-8|TRBJ2-6|NA|NA
TGTGCCAGCAGCTTAGACAGCTCTGGGGCCAACGTCCTGACTTTC
CASSLDSSGANVLTF
>TRBV10-2|TRBJ2-3|NA|NA
TGCGCCAGCAGGACAGGATCGAGCACAGATACGCAGTATTTT
CASRTGSSTDTQYF
>TRBV19|TRBJ2-1|NA|once
TGTGCCAGTAGTATAGCGGCGGGGGCCCCCCCCTTCTTC
CASSIAAGAPPFF
>TRBV7-9|TRBJ2-6|TRBD1|NA
TGTGCCAGCAGCTCAGATTTAGGCCTGGACAGGGCTGGGGCCAACGTCCTGACTTTC
CASSSDLGLDRAGANVLTF
>TRBV27|TRBJ2-2|TRBD2|NA
TGTGCCAGCAGTTTGTCTAGCGGGGGAAGCAACACCGGGGAGCTGTTTTTT
CASSLSSGGSNTGELFF
>TRBV11-3|TRBJ2-1|NA|few
TGTGCCAGCAGCTTGGACGGGAGACCCTACAATGAGCAGTTCTTC
CASSLDGRPYNEQFF
>TRBV5-1|TRBJ2-7|TRBD1|once
TGCGCCAGCAGCTTGGATGGGACAGCCTACGAGCAGTACTTC
CASSLDGTAYEQYF
>TRBV5-4|TRBJ2-3|NA|NA
TGTGCCAGCAGCCCCCCCGGGTCAGATACGCAGTATTTT
CASSPPGSDTQYF
>TRBV19|TRBJ1-2|TRBD1|NA
TGTGCCAGTAGCGAGGACAGGACGTATGGCTACACCTTC
CASSEDRTYGYTF